This T cell receptor beta chain was identified during a study of OX40 agonist ivuxolimab in advanced cancers. About the research overall: Administration of intravenous ivuxolimab to patients occurred every 2 weeks at 0.01 to 10 mg/kg. Checkpoint inhibitors had been given previously to approximately 41% of patients. Findings and caveats of the study: By week 6 at 0.1 to 3.0 mg/kg, blood CD4+ and CD8+ T cells had expanded clonally. There were, on average, more expanded clones in CD8+ T cells than in CD4+.

The method was immunoSEQ multiplex PCR; TCRdb's version includes in-frame clones alone and lacks a portion of them. Of around 62,000 clones in the sample, more than 75% were seen once. Turning to this clone: Its antigen is as yet unknown.

Material: CD4+ or CD8+ T cells sorted from blood, obtained in a trial of the OX40 agonist ivuxolimab. The receptor's source is an adult with an advanced solid tumor such as melanoma, head and neck, liver or kidney cancer.

Here the CDR3 DNA reads TGTGCCAGCACCCCGGGACAGGGACACTATGGCTACACCTTC. Protein sequence: CASTPGQGHYGYTF. This chain uses TRBV6-1 with TRBJ1-2, with 9 bases that match TRBD1. In germline, CDR1 is MNHNS, CDR2 SASEGT. The CDR3 has 14 residues. After removal of 7 bases from V and 3 bases from J, the junction contained 6 bases not matched to a gene.